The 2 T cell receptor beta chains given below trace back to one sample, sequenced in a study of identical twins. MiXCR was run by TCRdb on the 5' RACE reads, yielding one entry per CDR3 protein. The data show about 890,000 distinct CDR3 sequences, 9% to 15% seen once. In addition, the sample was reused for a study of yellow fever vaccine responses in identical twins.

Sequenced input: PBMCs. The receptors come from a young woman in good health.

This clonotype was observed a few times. CDR3 region: CASSDTGQEFSYEQYF. In DNA form, the CDR3 reads TGTGCCAGCAGTGATACGGGACAGGAGTTTTCCTACGAGCAGTACTTC. The chain uses TRBV6-4 and TRBJ2-7, with TRBD1 identical over 8 bases. V shed 3 bases, J shed 1 base, and the junction held 8 bases outside the gene matches. The germline V gene has CDR1 MRHNA and CDR2 SNTAGT. This CDR3 spans 16 amino acids.

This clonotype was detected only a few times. The CDR3 reads CASSYSSTEVNEQYF. The CDR3 nucleotides are TGTGCCAGCAGTTACTCCTCGACGGAAGTCAACGAGCAGTACTTC. The V and J genes are TRBV6-5 and TRBJ2-7; D is ambiguous. Trimming cost V 0 bases and J 5 bases, with 14 bases left between them. The CDR3 spans 15 residues. Germline loops: CDR1 MNHEY, CDR2 SVGAGI.